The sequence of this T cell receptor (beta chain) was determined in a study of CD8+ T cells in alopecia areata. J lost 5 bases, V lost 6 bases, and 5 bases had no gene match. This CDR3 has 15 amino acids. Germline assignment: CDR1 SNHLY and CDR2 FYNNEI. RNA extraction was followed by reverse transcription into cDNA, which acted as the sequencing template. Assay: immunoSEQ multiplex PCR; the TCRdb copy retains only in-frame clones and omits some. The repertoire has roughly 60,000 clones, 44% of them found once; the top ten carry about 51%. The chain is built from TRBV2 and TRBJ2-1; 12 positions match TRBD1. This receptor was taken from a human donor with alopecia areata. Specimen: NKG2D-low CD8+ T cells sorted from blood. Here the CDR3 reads CASSRDRGRHNEQFF. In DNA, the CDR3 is TGTGCCAGCAGCCGGGACAGGGGGCGGCACAATGAGCAGTTCTTC.